This T cell receptor (beta chain) derives from a study of cytomegalovirus exposure and HLA in healthy donors. CDR3 length equals 16 residues. Trimming cost V 1 base and J 8 bases, with 20 bases left between them. CDR1 MGHRA and CDR2 YSYEKL come from the germline V gene. PCR employed 60 Vbeta and 13 Jbeta primers. The data were produced by immunoSEQ multiplex PCR, yet TCRdb's version contains in-frame clones alone and is incomplete. The sample comprises under 250,000 clones, around three quarters of which are singletons, and around 4.8% rests with the top ten. Note on this clone: Its matching antigen is unknown.

The study, taken as a whole, reports: The study reported that TCR beta sequences accurately predicted HLA-A and HLA-B alleles in most subjects. Later analysis revealed greater clonal expansion in HLA-associated TCR beta chains than in equally common others. Links to common viral pathogens appeared, in a later analysis, for several of the most significant clusters.

This clonotype was sampled from a woman aged 25-40 years in good health and CMV-seropositive. The chain is built from TRBV4-1 and TRBJ1-2; a possible D gene is TRBD1 (5 bases). Input material: PBMCs. The CDR3 nucleotides read TGCGCCAGCAGCCAAGGACGGCGACAGAAGGAGGGAGGCTACACCTTC. This gives the protein CASSQGRRQKEGGYTF.